This T cell receptor (beta chain) came from a study of PD-1 blockade in classical Hodgkin lymphoma. Study conclusions and caveats: A significant rise in TCR diversity was seen by C4D1 for CD4+ cells but not for CD8+ cells.

Documented time point: cycle 4 day 1 (C4D1), after more than five weeks of nivolumab. With no exception, relapse followed autologous stem cell transplantation in all patients, and brentuximab vedotin exposure varied. Assay used: immunoSEQ multiplex PCR; TCRdb lists only in-frame clones, some missing. The table has around 65,000 clones, roughly 87% seen once; the top ten hold 7% to 8.5%. As to this clone: Its antigen remains unknown.

There are 14 residues in the CDR3. This clonotype originated in a human donor with classical Hodgkin lymphoma. V usage is TRBV21-1 and J usage is TRBJ1-3. TRBV21-1 is flagged as a pseudogene. The specimen was peripheral blood mononuclear cells (PBMCs), collected before the fourth cycle of nivolumab. The CDR3 sequence: CASSRGGAGNTIYF. The CDR3 coding sequence is TGTGCCAGCAGCCGAGGAGGGGCAGGAAACACCATATATTTT.